Listed below are T cell receptor beta chains from one sample, sequenced in a study of shared T cell receptors in the human thymus. Data came from immunoSEQ multiplex PCR; TCRdb stores just in-frame clones and leaves some out. The repertoire holds under 850,000 clones, with 88% as singletons. The sample also formed part of further work on human thymus T cells.

The sample consisted of thymocytes. These receptors came from a boy younger than two with a congenital heart defect. The CDR3 runs from the conserved cysteine through the conserved F or W. Each record gives: D gene, CDR3 length, V gene, J gene, clone size, CDR3 protein, CDR3 DNA. The D gene is left open where the match is weak. A row's size may be missing; if present it is once, few, many or a size class.

TRBD2	17	TRBV7-8	TRBJ2-5	-	CASSPSLAGPLQETQYF	TGTGCCAGCAGCCCTTCCCTAGCGGGACCCCTCCAAGAGACCCAGTACTTC
TRBD1	18	TRBV4-2	TRBJ1-3	few	CASRTSRDSSLSGNTIYF	TGTGCCAGCAGGACGAGTAGGGACAGTTCCCTCTCTGGAAACACCATATATTTT
TRBD2	17	TRBV10-2	TRBJ2-5	-	CASSERGKREGRETQYF	TGCGCCAGCAGTGAGCGGGGGAAGCGGGAGGGCCGAGAGACCCAGTACTTC
-	16	TRBV29-1	TRBJ1-2	-	CSVRGRELLPPYGYTF	TGCAGCGTCCGCGGTCGGGAACTCCTCCCACCCTATGGCTACACCTTC
TRBD1	17	TRBV18	TRBJ1-2	-	CASSLTGQNYSGYGYTF	TGTGCCAGCTCGTTGACAGGGCAGAACTATTCGGGGTATGGCTACACCTTC
-	14	TRBV7-9	TRBJ1-1	-	CASSPQWGDYGAFF	TGTGCCAGCAGCCCCCAGTGGGGGGATTACGGAGCTTTCTTT
-	14	TRBV19	TRBJ2-1	-	CASQVRGNYNEQFF	TGTGCCAGTCAGGTGCGGGGAAACTACAATGAGCAGTTCTTC
TRBD1	14	TRBV27	TRBJ2-5	once	CASRDRVGLETQYF	TGTGCCAGCAGGGACAGGGTTGGTTTAGAGACCCAGTACTTC
TRBD1	17	TRBV7-2	TRBJ2-7	-	CASSSFYETGKLYEQYF	TGTGCCAGCAGCTCTTTTTACGAGACAGGGAAACTTTACGAGCAGTACTTC
-	14	TRBV19	TRBJ2-6	few	CASRRSRGANVLTF	TGTGCCAGTAGGCGGAGCCGTGGGGCCAACGTCCTGACTTTC
TRBD1	17	TRBV28	TRBJ1-2	-	CASSLRRTGQGNYGYTF	TGTGCCAGCAGTTTACGACGGACGGGACAGGGTAACTATGGCTACACCTTC
TRBD2	15	TRBV7-2	TRBJ2-2	-	CASSLGRERNGELFF	TGTGCCAGCAGCTTAGGGCGGGAGAGAAACGGGGAGCTGTTTTTT
TRBD2	20	TRBV4-3	TRBJ2-1	-	CASSQGYSGRAWSSYNEQFF	TGCGCCAGCAGCCAGGGCTATAGCGGGAGGGCCTGGAGCTCCTACAATGAGCAGTTCTTC
-	13	TRBV11-2	TRBJ2-5	-	CASSFRRKETQYF	TGTGCCAGCAGCTTTAGGCGGAAAGAGACCCAGTACTTC
TRBD1	14	TRBV27	TRBJ2-7	few	CASAPGDRVYEQYF	TGTGCCAGCGCCCCCGGGGACAGGGTCTACGAGCAGTACTTC
TRBD1	16	TRBV12-5	TRBJ1-5	-	CASGLEGGCGNQPQHF	TGTGCTAGTGGTTTGGAAGGGGGCTGTGGCAATCAGCCCCAGCATTTT
-	19	TRBV4-3	TRBJ2-1	-	CASSQDLGVAESSYNEQFF	TGCGCCAGCAGCCAAGATCTAGGTGTAGCAGAGAGCTCCTACAATGAGCAGTTCTTC
-	19	TRBV4-1	TRBJ2-7	-	CASSQTTMRNHRIPYEQYF	TGCGCCAGCAGCCAAACGACCATGAGAAATCACAGGATCCCCTACGAGCAGTACTTC
-	15	TRBV18	TRBJ2-3	once	CASSPDASGTDTQYF	TGTGCCAGCTCACCAGATGCTAGCGGCACAGATACGCAGTATTTT
TRBD2	16	TRBV6-6	TRBJ2-5	-	CASSKTSGSLMETQYF	TGTGCCAGCAGTAAGACTAGCGGGAGTCTCATGGAGACCCAGTACTTC
-	14	TRBV11-2	TRBJ2-1	-	CASSLDPGKNEQFF	TGTGCCAGCAGCTTAGATCCGGGGAAAAATGAGCAGTTCTTC
TRBD2	14	TRBV18	TRBJ2-1	-	CASSPWWSGDEQFF	TGTGCCAGCTCACCATGGTGGAGCGGGGATGAGCAGTTCTTC
-	17	TRBV7-8	TRBJ2-1	-	CASSFTPPDASTNEQFF	TGTGCCAGCAGCTTTACCCCCCCGGATGCTAGCACCAATGAGCAGTTCTTC
TRBD2	15	TRBV6-5	TRBJ2-7	-	CASSPGTSGSYEQYF	TGTGCCAGCAGCCCCGGGACTAGCGGGTCCTACGAGCAGTACTTC